The 18 T cell receptor beta chains below were found in one sample sequenced in a study of naive and memory T cell subsets. Two oligonucleotides, mixed equimolar, formed the beta constant-region primer covering TRBC1 and TRBC2. Nested alpha and beta constant-region primers with the SP2 primer drove four PCR rounds on ligated cDNA. Via MiXCR, TCRdb re-called the UMI-ligation and nested PCR reads, giving one row per CDR3 protein. The sample yields 80,000 to 95,000 distinct CDR3 sequences, about 8.2% seen once. Sequenced: naive CD8+ T cells from blood. These receptors were collected from a human donor in good health.

V usage is TRBV11-2 and J usage is TRBJ2-5; D possibly matches TRBD1 or TRBD2 (5 bases each). CDR3 length: 15 residues. The germline gives CDR1 SGHAT, CDR2 FQNNGV. The V gene lost 6 bases and the J gene lost 7 bases, with 21 bases spanning the gap. CDR3 DNA sequence: TGTGCCAGCAGACCACCCGGGGCAGAGTTGTGGACCCAGTACTTC. This gives the protein CASRPPGAELWTQYF. The entire variable domain, with the rest obtained from reference TRBV11-2 and TRBJ2-5, is as follows: EAGVAQSPRYKIIEKRQSVAFWCNPISGHATLYWYQQILGQGPKLLIQFQNNGVVDDSQLPKDRFSAERLKGVDSTLKIQPAKLEDSAVYLCASRPPGAELWTQYFGPGTRLLVL.

V is TRBV29-1 and J is TRBJ2-2; 11 nucleotides align to TRBD2. The V gene end was trimmed by 5 bases and the J gene end by 4 bases; junction bases not matched to a gene: 6. Germline assignment: CDR1 SQVTM and CDR2 ANQGSEA. The CDR3 runs 15 residues. CDR3 DNA: TGCAGCGTTCAACTGACTAGCGGGACCACCGGGGAGCTGTTTTTT. Its translation: CSVQLTSGTTGELFF.

This clonotype has ten or more counts. CDR3 in DNA: TGTGCCAGCAGTGAAACCCTAGCGGGAGGGCCATCGGGTGAGCAGTTCTTC. It translates to CASSETLAGGPSGEQFF. The chain combines TRBV2 with TRBJ2-1; 12 bases match TRBD2. Germline V gives CDR1 SNHLY, CDR2 FYNNEI. The CDR3 extends over 17 amino acids. J lost 9 bases, V lost 2 bases, and 11 bases had no gene match.

In its sample, this clonotype was seen many times. The V and J genes are TRBV20-1 and TRBJ2-7; the D is unclear. CDR1 DFQATT and CDR2 SNEGSKA come from the germline V gene (reference sequence). CDR3 length: 14 residues. The germline V and J ends were trimmed by 6 bases and 0 bases, with 15 bases remaining between them. The CDR3 coding sequence is TGCAGTGCCCTAGACGTGTCTAGCTCCTACGAGCAGTACTTC. Translating gives CSALDVSSSYEQYF.

This clonotype was counted between two and nine times. The chain is built from TRBV2 and TRBJ1-2; no clear D. The V and J ends lost 6 bases and 2 bases respectively, with 1 base between them. CDR3 size: 10 residues. The V gene's germline CDR1 is SNHLY and CDR2 FYNNEI. CDR3 residues: CASRNYGYTF. The CDR3, as DNA: TGTGCCAGCAGGAACTATGGCTACACCTTC.

This rearrangement joins TRBV12-3 or TRBV12-4 to TRBJ2-1, with 9 nucleotides matching TRBD2. The CDR3 covers 15 residues. V gave up 2 bases and J gave up 3 bases; unmatched junction bases: 2. The CDR3 here is CASSLKREDYNEQFF. The DNA for the CDR3 is TGTGCCAGCAGTTTAAAGCGGGAGGACTACAATGAGCAGTTCTTC.

The genes are TRBV30 and TRBJ1-1; no reliable D call. The V and J ends lost 0 bases and 6 bases respectively, with 5 bases between them. This CDR3 is 11 amino acids long. The germline V gene has CDR1 GTSNPN and CDR2 SVGIG (reference sequence). The CDR3 loop is CAWSVRAEAFF. In DNA, the CDR3 is TGTGCCTGGAGTGTAAGGGCTGAAGCTTTCTTT.

This clonotype was detected ten times or more. The chain links TRBV12-3 or TRBV12-4 to TRBJ2-5, with D unresolved. V was cut by 4 bases and J by 4 bases, with 7 bases left in between. CDR3 length: 12 residues. This CDR3 is CASSSGGETQYF. The CDR3 DNA reads TGTGCCAGCAGTTCCGGCGGAGAGACCCAGTACTTC.

The chain has TRBV5-4 and TRBJ2-7; D is perhaps TRBD1 or TRBD2 (5 bases each). The ends were cut back, 5 bases at V and 1 base at J, with 10 bases in the middle. CDR1 is SGHNT, CDR2 YYREEE, per germline (reference sequence). CDR3 length equals 13 residues. The CDR3 coding sequence is TGTGCCAGCAGGGGGACGGCTTCCTACGAGCAGTACTTC. Protein product: CASRGTASYEQYF. Together with reference TRBV5-4 and TRBJ2-7, the CDR3 gives the full variable domain: ETGVTQSPTHLIKTRGQQVTLRCSSQSGHNTVSWYQQALGQGPQFIFQYYREEENGRGNFPPRFSGLQFPNYSSELNVNALELDDSALYLCASRGTASYEQYFGPGTRLTVT.

This clonotype was found many times. The chain links TRBV20-1 to TRBJ2-2, with 10 bases fitting TRBD2. V was pared by 5 bases and J by 6 bases, with 9 bases of the junction left unmatched. Germline-derived CDR1 and CDR2 are DFQATT and SNEGSKA (reference sequence). This CDR3 contains 15 residues. CDR3 residues: CSAPGTSVRSGELFF. The DNA for the CDR3 is TGCAGTGCTCCAGGGACTAGCGTACGGTCCGGGGAGCTGTTTTTT.

This clonotype was counted between two and nine times. The genes are TRBV20-1 and TRBJ2-5, with 9 bases identical to TRBD1. The V gene's germline CDR1 is DFQATT and CDR2 SNEGSKA (reference sequence). Losses at the gene ends were 6 bases for V and 1 base for J; bases not matched to a gene: 9. The CDR3 is 15 amino acids. CDR3 protein: CSAPPDRGPQETQYF. As DNA, the CDR3 is TGCAGTGCCCCGCCGGACAGGGGACCCCAAGAGACCCAGTACTTC.

Many counts were recorded for this clonotype. The chain joins TRBV20-1 to TRBJ2-7; TRBD2 matches at 8 bases. The trim removed 4 bases at V and 3 bases at J, leaving 11 bases unmatched. Per germline, CDR1 DFQATT and CDR2 SNEGSKA (reference sequence). The CDR3 has 15 amino acids. The CDR3 region is CSATPGLGGYYEQYF. The CDR3 nucleotides are TGCAGTGCTACACCGGGACTAGGGGGATACTACGAGCAGTACTTC.

This sequence joins TRBV10-3 and TRBJ2-2; 10 bases align to TRBD1. CDR3 length equals 17 residues. V trimming: 4 bases; J trimming: 4 bases; junction bases outside the gene matches: 9. Germline-derived CDR1 and CDR2 are ENHRY and SYGVKD. CDR3 region: CAISGGDRGRITGELFF. The CDR3 region has the DNA TGTGCCATCAGTGGCGGTGACAGGGGGCGTATCACCGGGGAGCTGTTTTTT.

The V call is TRBV24-1, the J call TRBJ2-1; 7 bases map to TRBD2. This CDR3 region has 18 residues. CDR1 is KGHDR, CDR2 SFDVKD, per germline. V trimming: 4 bases; J trimming: 0 bases; junction bases outside the gene matches: 11. CDR3 DNA: TGTGCCACCAGTGACCCTTCTAGCGGTCCGAGCTCCTACAATGAGCAGTTCTTC. Protein product: CATSDPSSGPSSYNEQFF.

This clonotype was seen only a few times. The gene calls are TRBV4-3 and TRBJ2-2; D ambiguous. The CDR3 consists of 15 residues. Germline V lookup: CDR1 LGHNA, CDR2 YSLEER. Trimming shortened V by 0 bases and J by 6 bases, and 11 bases separated the two germline ends. The CDR3, as DNA: TGCGCCAGCAGCCAAGATTCTAGAGCAGCCGGGGAGCTGTTTTTT. This translates into CASSQDSRAAGELFF.

On this clonotype: Possible read error: a much larger clone is one base away. The chain joins TRBV7-6 to TRBJ2-3, with D possibly being TRBD2 (5 bases). Germline V gives CDR1 SGHVS, CDR2 FNYEAQ. The CDR3 runs to 13 residues. Trimming left V 8 bases short and J 2 bases short, with 11 bases between. The CDR3 DNA is TGTGCCAGCGGGCCGGGATCCACAGATACGCAGTATTTT. It is translated as CASGPGSTDTQYF.

V and J are TRBV6-6 and TRBJ2-4; possible D gene TRBD2, 5 bases. The germline gives CDR1 MNHNY, CDR2 SVGAGI (reference sequence). The V gene lost 0 bases and the J gene lost 8 bases, with 17 bases spanning the gap. This CDR3 has 16 amino acids. In DNA form, the CDR3 reads TGTGCCAGCAGTTACTCGTTTCTTCGGGGTCGGTACATTCAGTACTTC. Translation gives CASSYSFLRGRYIQYF.

Remarks on this clonotype: A clone one base away is much larger, so this may be a read error. The genes are TRBV12-3 or TRBV12-4 and TRBJ2-1, with D maybe TRBD2 (7 bases). The V gene lost 6 bases and the J gene lost 6 bases, with 27 bases spanning the gap. The length of the CDR3 is 18 residues. CDR3 nucleotide sequence: TGTGCCAGCAGCTCCGGGTCAGGGGCAACGGGAGGTCGCAATGAGCAGTTCTTC. Translation gives CASSSGSGATGGRNEQFF.